This T cell receptor beta chain was captured in a study of T cell repertoires in ileal Crohn's disease. Lamina propria lymphocytes from surgical specimens were isolated on a density gradient before sorting. Sequencing was performed with immunoSEQ multiplex PCR; in TCRdb, only in-frame clones are kept and a portion is missing. This table holds around 5,800 clones, 85% to 90% found once. Germline CDR1 reads SGDLS; CDR2 reads YYNGEE. V shed 4 bases, J shed 1 base, and the junction held 12 bases outside the gene matches. The CDR3 contains 17 residues. This chain joins TRBV9 and TRBJ2-5, with 8 bases aligning to TRBD2. The sequenced sample was CD4+ T cells from ileum. The TCR originated in an adult with Crohn's disease. Some clones in this sample may be carry-over from other donors' samples. Written as DNA, the CDR3 is TGTGCCAGCAGCTCTTCAGCAGGGACTAGGGTCCAAGAGACCCAGTACTTC. This translates into CASSSSAGTRVQETQYF.